The sequence of this TCR beta chain was determined in a study of T-cell reconstitution after alpha-beta-depleted transplantation in children. From germline, CDR1 is SGHVS and CDR2 FNYEAQ. Trimming shortened V by 0 bases and J by 2 bases, and 9 bases separated the two germline ends. The CDR3 length is 15 residues. Unique molecular identifiers were incorporated during preparation of the TCRbeta library. TCRdb re-analysed the PCR reads in MiXCR, keeping a single row per CDR3 protein. The sample includes about 92,000 distinct CDR3 sequences, less than 15% of them seen just once. The chain carries TRBV7-6 and TRBJ2-3; D unresolved. Source: PBMCs from the stem cell graft donor, taken from the stem cell graft. The TCR sequence derives from a human donor who donated a stem cell graft to a child with inherited bone marrow failure. CDR3 protein: CASSLASRFTDTQYF. The DNA for the CDR3 is TGTGCCAGCAGCTTAGCGTCCCGGTTCACAGATACGCAGTATTTT.